This is a list of T cell receptor beta chains from one sample in a study of CD8+CD57+ T cells in acquired aplastic anemia. TCRdb ran MiXCR on the reads and lists one entry per CDR3 protein. The sample yields around 80,000 distinct CDR3 sequences, about three quarters seen once. Sequences were obtained from sorted CD4+, CD8+, or CD8+CD57+ T cells (not recorded which) from PBMCs. These receptors all stem from a human donor with aplastic anemia. The CDR3 runs from the conserved cysteine through the conserved F or W. Each record gives: V gene, D gene, clone size, J gene, CDR3 DNA, CDR3 protein. The D gene is left open where the match is weak. Clone size is stated in some rows and not others, as once, few, many or a class when expanded.

>TRBV7-2|.|.|TRBJ2-3
TGTGCCAGCAGCGGGACGGTTAAGGATACGCAGTATTTT
CASSGTVKDTQYF
>TRBV10-1|.|few|TRBJ2-5
TGCGCCAGCAGTGAGCCGACGAGAAGAGAGACCCAGTACTTC
CASSEPTRRETQYF
>TRBV14|.|.|TRBJ2-2
TGTGCCAGCAGCCAGTCTAGGGGGGAGCTGTTTTTT
CASSQSRGELFF
>TRBV25-1|TRBD1|.|TRBJ2-2
TGTGCCAGCAGGTCAAATTTACAGGGGAGCGGCGGGGAGCTGTTTTTT
CASRSNLQGSGGELFF
>TRBV10-1|TRBD1|few|TRBJ2-6
TGCGCCAGCAGTGAGCTCCGGGACAGCGTCCTGACTTTC
CASSELRDSVLTF
>TRBV11-2|.|.|TRBJ2-7
TGTGCCAGCAGCCCCCTCGTGACAGCCGAGGTCTACGAGCAGTACTTC
CASSPLVTAEVYEQYF
>TRBV29-1|.|.|TRBJ2-7
TGCAGCGTTGGACAGGTCTACGAGCAGTACTTC
CSVGQVYEQYF
>TRBV10-2|TRBD1|.|TRBJ1-2
TGCGCCAGCAGTGAGGGGACAGGGGGTTATGGCTACACCTTC
CASSEGTGGYGYTF
>TRBV15|TRBD1|few|TRBJ2-2
TGTGCCACCAGCAGAGACCGGGGACAGGCGACCACCGGGGAGCTGTTTTTT
CATSRDRGQATTGELFF
>TRBV11-1|.|few|TRBJ1-1
TGTGCCAGCAGTTCCTACACTGAAGCTTTCTTT
CASSSYTEAFF
>TRBV10-3|TRBD1|.|TRBJ1-1
TGTGCCATCAGTCGGGACAGGCTGAACACTGAAGCTTTCTTT
CAISRDRLNTEAFF
>TRBV15|TRBD1|.|TRBJ2-5
TGTGCCACCAGCAAGGGACAGGGTGCTTATAGCAATCAGCCCCAGTACTTC
CATSKGQGAYSNQPQYF
>TRBV10-3|TRBD1|.|TRBJ1-2
TGTGCCATCAGTGAGCCAGGGGGGAACTATGGCTACACCTTC
CAISEPGGNYGYTF
>TRBV25-1|TRBD1|.|TRBJ2-7
TGTGCCAGCAGTGCGGCGGACAGGGATGGTAACGAGCAGTACTTC
CASSAADRDGNEQYF
>TRBV2|.|.|TRBJ1-5
TGTGCCAGCAGTGAAGTTAGCAATCAGCCCCAGCATTTT
CASSEVSNQPQHF
>TRBV20-1|.|.|TRBJ2-1
TGCAGTGCTAGGGGAATCGGTGAGCAGTTCTTC
CSARGIGEQFF
>TRBV10-3|.|few|TRBJ1-3
TGTGCCATCAGTGTGACGGGAAGCTCTGGAAACACCATATATTTT
CAISVTGSSGNTIYF
>TRBV5-4|TRBD1|.|TRBJ1-6
TGTGCCAGCAGCATCAACAGGGGAGGCTCACCCCTCCACTTT
CASSINRGGSPLHF
>TRBV11-2|TRBD2|.|TRBJ2-1
TGTGCCAGCAGCTTAGTGTTCCTAGCGGGTGGTAATGAGCAGTTCTTC
CASSLVFLAGGNEQFF
>TRBV9|.|.|TRBJ2-7
TGTGCCAGCAGCCTCAGGGGAGTCGATGACGAGCAGTACTTC
CASSLRGVDDEQYF
>TRBV15|TRBD1|.|TRBJ2-5
TGTGCCACAGGAACAGGGGGAAACCTTAAGGAGACCCAGTACTTC
CATGTGGNLKETQYF
>TRBV4-1|TRBD1|once|TRBJ1-6
TGCGCCAGCAGCCAGCCCACCACGGGACAGGGGGATTCACCCCTCCACTTT
CASSQPTTGQGDSPLHF
>TRBV20-1|.|many|TRBJ2-1
TGCAGTGCTAGAGTAGACGGGACTCACTCCTACAATGAGCAGTTCTTC
CSARVDGTHSYNEQFF
>TRBV4-2|TRBD2|.|TRBJ2-7
TGTGCCAGCAGCCCGCGATTAGCGGGAGGGCTCTACGAGCAGTACTTC
CASSPRLAGGLYEQYF
>TRBV2|TRBD1|.|TRBJ1-5
TGTGCCAGCAGTGGGACAGGGGATCAGCCCCAGCATTTT
CASSGTGDQPQHF
>TRBV19|TRBD1|few|TRBJ2-7
TGTGCCAGTAGTGGGACTGACAGGGGCGAGCAGTACTTC
CASSGTDRGEQYF
>TRBV7-3|TRBD2|once|TRBJ2-7
TGTGCCAGCAGCTTAGGGGGGACTAGCGGGAACTACGAGCAGTACTTC
CASSLGGTSGNYEQYF
>TRBV18|.|once|TRBJ2-7
TGTGCCAGCTCACCAATGGGGGAGCAGTACTTC
CASSPMGEQYF
>TRBV10-3|.|.|TRBJ1-1
TGTGCCATCAGTGCAGGAGGCCAATCTCTCACTGAAGCTTTCTTT
CAISAGGQSLTEAFF
>TRBV10-2|.|.|TRBJ2-7
TGCGCCAGCAGTGAGTCGACAGGATGGGAGCAGTACTTC
CASSESTGWEQYF
>TRBV10-3|.|.|TRBJ1-1
TGTGCCATCAGTGATTGGGCTAATGAAGCTTTCTTT
CAISDWANEAFF
>TRBV7-9|.|.|TRBJ2-7
TGTGCCAGCAGCCCAAGTGGGGTTGGAGGGTACGAGCAGTACTTC
CASSPSGVGGYEQYF
>TRBV25-1|.|.|TRBJ2-3
TGTGCCAGCTCAATTTCGGGGTATACGCAGTATTTT
CASSISGYTQYF
>TRBV25-1|TRBD1|.|TRBJ1-1
TGTGCCAGCAGTGCCCCGGACAGGGCGAACACTGAAGCTTTCTTT
CASSAPDRANTEAFF
>TRBV6-1|.|.|TRBJ1-2
TGTGCCAGCAGACAATGGGGGGATGGGTATGGCTACACCTTC
CASRQWGDGYGYTF
>TRBV19|.|once|TRBJ2-2
TGTGCCAGTAGCACCTTAACCGGGGAGCTGTTTTTT
CASSTLTGELFF
>TRBV5-4|.|.|TRBJ2-3
TGTGCCAGCAGCTTTGGGAGGGGGTCTAGCACAGATACGCAGTATTTT
CASSFGRGSSTDTQYF
>TRBV12-3/TRBV12-4|.|few|TRBJ1-2
TGTGCCAGCGTTGGGAGTCTTTATGGCTACACCTTC
CASVGSLYGYTF
>TRBV15|.|few|TRBJ1-2
TGTGCCACCAGCAGAGTAGGCCTCGAGGTCGTTTATGGCTACACCTTC
CATSRVGLEVVYGYTF
>TRBV9|.|.|TRBJ2-1
TGTGCCAGCAGCGTGGCAGGGTTAGGCTACAATGAGCAGTTCTTC
CASSVAGLGYNEQFF
>TRBV14|.|.|TRBJ2-7
TGTGCCAGCAGCCTCGGGGCGGGGGCCGAGCAGTACTTC
CASSLGAGAEQYF